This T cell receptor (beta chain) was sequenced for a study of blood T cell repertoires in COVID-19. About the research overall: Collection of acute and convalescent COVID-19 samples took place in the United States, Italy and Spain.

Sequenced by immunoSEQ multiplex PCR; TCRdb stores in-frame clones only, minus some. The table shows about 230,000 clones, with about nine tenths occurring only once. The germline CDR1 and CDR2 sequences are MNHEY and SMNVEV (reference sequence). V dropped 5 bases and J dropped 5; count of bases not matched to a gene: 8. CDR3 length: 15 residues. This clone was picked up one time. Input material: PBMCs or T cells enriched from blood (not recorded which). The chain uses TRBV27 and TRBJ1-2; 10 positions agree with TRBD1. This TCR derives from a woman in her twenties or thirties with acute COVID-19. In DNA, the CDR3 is TGTGCCAGCAGTCCCGACAGGGGGCGCATATATGGCTACACCTTC. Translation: CASSPDRGRIYGYTF.